These T cell receptor beta chains were read from a single sample in a study of cytomegalovirus exposure and HLA in healthy donors. Using immunoSEQ multiplex PCR, the repertoire was profiled, and TCRdb retains in-frame clones only, with some absent. The sample has roughly 160,000 clones, roughly 79% seen once. Sequenced input: PBMCs. These receptors all come from a woman between 45 and 60 years old in good health and CMV-seronegative. Each CDR3 is given with its conserved first and last residue. D genes are given only for firm matches. A row's size may be missing; if present it is once, few, many or a size class.

d_call j_call clone_size v_call cdr3_aa cdr3_nt
TRBD1 TRBJ1-2 NA TRBV7-9 CASSLEDRGQYGYTF TGTGCCAGCAGCTTAGAGGACAGGGGCCAGTATGGCTACACCTTC
NA TRBJ1-3 NA TRBV4-3 CASSQEIGGTIYF TGCGCCAGCAGTCAAGAGATAGGGGGTACCATATATTTT
NA TRBJ2-6 NA TRBV29-1 CSVERGLSGANVLTF TGCAGCGTTGAAAGGGGCCTCTCTGGGGCCAACGTCCTGACTTTC
TRBD2 TRBJ2-3 NA TRBV7-8 CASSRTSGSTDTQYF TGTGCCAGCAGCCGGACTAGCGGTAGCACAGATACGCAGTATTTT
NA TRBJ1-6 NA TRBV13 CASSSEQGVGSPLHF TGTGCCAGCAGCTCAGAACAGGGAGTAGGGTCACCCCTCCACTTT
TRBD1 TRBJ1-3 NA TRBV5-1 CASSSRDRGLGNTIYF TGCGCCAGCAGCTCCCGGGACAGGGGACTTGGAAACACCATATATTTT
TRBD2 TRBJ2-5 NA TRBV29-1 CSVNLAAQETQYF TGCAGCGTAAACCTAGCGGCACAAGAGACCCAGTACTTC
NA TRBJ2-7 once TRBV10-3 CAIQGTYEQYF TGTGCCATTCAGGGGACCTACGAGCAGTACTTC
TRBD1 TRBJ2-2 NA TRBV28 CASSKITGGVTGELFF TGTGCCAGCAGTAAGATAACAGGGGGCGTCACCGGGGAGCTGTTTTTT
TRBD1 TRBJ2-7 NA TRBV7-9 CASSPPGGTHEQYF TGTGCCAGCAGCCCCCCAGGGGGAACCCACGAGCAGTACTTC
TRBD2 TRBJ2-7 NA TRBV7-2 CASSSRLAGAPYEQYF TGTGCCAGCAGCTCTAGACTAGCGGGGGCCCCCTACGAGCAGTACTTC
TRBD1 TRBJ1-5 NA TRBV7-9 CASSIPGQGTSSYNQPQHF TGTGCCAGCAGCATACCGGGACAGGGCACTTCTTCCTACAATCAGCCCCAGCATTTT
NA TRBJ2-7 NA TRBV19 CASPLYEQYF TGTGCCAGTCCGTTATACGAGCAGTACTTC
TRBD2 TRBJ2-3 NA TRBV9 CASSVEAGGLTDTQYF TGTGCCAGCAGCGTAGAGGCGGGAGGCCTTACAGATACGCAGTATTTT
TRBD1 TRBJ2-5 NA TRBV28 CASSPGTGLLETQYF TGTGCCAGCAGTCCGGGGACAGGCTTGTTAGAGACCCAGTACTTC
NA TRBJ1-5 once TRBV19 CASKIGGPGGRRSNQPQHF TGTGCCAGTAAGATAGGGGGACCGGGGGGGCGCAGGAGCAATCAGCCCCAGCATTTT
NA TRBJ2-6 NA TRBV5-1 CASTPAGDPSSGANVLTF TGCGCCAGCACCCCCGCAGGGGACCCTAGCTCTGGGGCCAACGTCCTGACTTTC
TRBD1 TRBJ1-2 NA TRBV5-4 CASSTPDRGWYGYTF TGTGCCAGCAGCACCCCTGACAGGGGATGGTATGGCTACACCTTC
NA TRBJ2-1 few TRBV5-1 CASSFNMYSYNEQFF TGCGCCAGCAGCTTTAACATGTACTCCTACAATGAGCAGTTCTTC